The TCR beta chain under discussion was sequenced for a study of neoadjuvant anti-PD-1 for oral cavity cancer. Study overall: Most patients had three to four biweekly doses of 3 mg/kg nivolumab before resection. Study outcomes and limitations: Expansion of preexisting intratumoral clones was suggested to aid response.

Of note for this clone: What it binds is not known.

This CDR3 is 13 amino acids long. V lost 4 bases and J 1 base, leaving 7 bases between the germline ends. CDR1 and CDR2 from the germline V gene are MNHNS and SASEGT. The repertoire was sequenced with immunoSEQ multiplex PCR; TCRdb's copy has only in-frame clones and lacks some. The table records approximately 12,000 clones, about 60% of them present only once. Patients were newly diagnosed with stage II-IVA oral cavity squamous cell carcinoma without prior systemic or radiation treatment. V is TRBV6-1 and J is TRBJ1-1; D unclear. The input for sequencing was tumor tissue, taken before nivolumab (anti-PD-1) treatment. This TCR was recovered from a person aged 35-80 years with oral cavity squamous cell carcinoma. CDR3 sequence: CASSGWENTEAFF. CDR3 sequence (DNA): TGTGCCAGCAGTGGATGGGAGAACACTGAAGCTTTCTTT.